This entry features one T cell receptor beta chain sequence. Its target is unknown. The data were obtained in a study of cytomegalovirus exposure and HLA in healthy donors. The PCR was carried out with 60 Vbeta primers and 13 Jbeta primers. Here immunoSEQ multiplex PCR was the method, and the copy in TCRdb shows in-frame clones only, minus some. Of approximately 150,000 clones listed, approximately 84% are singletons. After removal of 4 bases from V and 6 bases from J, the junction contained 9 bases not matched to a gene. Germline loops: CDR1 SGHRS, CDR2 YFSETQ. This CDR3 comprises 14 residues. Whole-study results and caveats: Later genetic work tied a missense DCLRE1C variant to beta-chain V and J trimming.

This TCR was recovered from a woman aged 18-29 years in good health and CMV-seronegative. Sequencing was performed on PBMCs. The chain has TRBV5-1 and TRBJ1-2; 7 bases fit TRBD1. In DNA, the CDR3 is TGCGCCAGCAGCATACCGGGACAGTCAAATGGCTACACCTTC. This sequence encodes CASSIPGQSNGYTF.